In its sample, the clone carrying this T cell receptor (beta chain) was seen once. Its antigen remains unidentified. Other DNA sequences in this specimen translate into the identical CDR3. This record comes from a study of CD8+ T cells in alopecia areata. Overall study context: Treated patients were dosed with oral tofacitinib, taking 5 to 10 mg twice daily.

Germline values: CDR1 SQVTM, CDR2 ANQGSEA. The germline V and J ends were trimmed by 4 bases and 0 bases, with 6 bases remaining between them. This CDR3 has 12 amino acids. Study-wide points: Relative to normal scalp, lesional scalp, especially alopecia totalis/universalis, showed higher clonality.

Peripheral blood, together with lesional scalp punch biopsies, was collected from alopecia areata patients. Reverse transcription of extracted RNA yielded cDNA, which provided the sequencing template. The method was immunoSEQ multiplex PCR; TCRdb's version includes in-frame clones alone and lacks a portion of them. The data show approximately 180,000 clones, with roughly 63% seen just once and 1.5% to 2% held by the top ten. The V and J genes are TRBV29-1 and TRBJ1-1; TRBD1 is a possible D gene (5 bases). This receptor was identified in a human donor with alopecia areata. Sample: CD4+ T cells sorted from blood, taken at week 0. The CDR3 DNA follows: TGCAGCGTTGTAGGGGTGAACACTGAAGCTTTCTTT. Its translation: CSVVGVNTEAFF. The full variable domain, its missing parts supplied by reference TRBV29-1 and TRBJ1-1, is SAVISQKPSRDICQRGTSLTIQCQVDSQVTMMFWYRQQPGQSLTLIATANQGSEATYESGFVIDKFPISRPNLTFSTLTVSNMSPEDSSIYLCSVVGVNTEAFFGQGTRLTVV.